Detailed here is one T cell receptor beta chain. What it binds is not known. This sample is part of a study of OX40 agonist ivuxolimab in advanced cancers. At the level of the study: Patients were dosed intravenously with ivuxolimab at 0.01 to 10 mg/kg every 2 weeks. One hepatocellular carcinoma and two cutaneous melanoma patients partially responded.

Excluded were patients having autoimmune disease history or systemic immunosuppression. Notes on the study in general: By week 6 at 0.1 to 3.0 mg/kg, blood CD4+ and CD8+ T cells had expanded clonally.

The CDR3 runs 13 residues. The germline V gene has CDR1 SQVTM and CDR2 ANQGSEA. The V gene lost 5 bases and the J gene lost 7 bases, with 14 bases spanning the gap. Libraries were prepared by immunoSEQ multiplex PCR; TCRdb keeps only in-frame clonotypes and omits some of them. The sample lists tens of thousands of clones, more than 80% seen once, with more than 0.45% in the top ten. The chain carries TRBV29-1 and TRBJ2-2; tentative D call: TRBD2 (6 bases). The sequencing used CD4+ or CD8+ T cells sorted from blood, collected in a trial of the OX40 agonist ivuxolimab. The TCR comes from an adult with an advanced solid tumor such as melanoma, head and neck, liver or kidney cancer. The CDR3 DNA reads as TGCAGCGTTTCCGGGAGTGGTGTCGGGGAGCTGTTTTTT. Amino acids: CSVSGSGVGELFF.